The 23 T cell receptor beta chains below come from one sample, sequenced in a study of tumor and adjacent non-tumor tissue in lung cancer. A modified ARM-PCR protocol with three rounds of nested PCR amplified TCRbeta. TCRdb re-called the multiplex PCR reads through MiXCR, storing one row per CDR3 protein. The data contain roughly 120,000 distinct CDR3 sequences, about 80% of them singletons. The template was RNA from unsorted bulk tissue. The sample comprised lung tumor tissue. The receptors shown here come from a man between 65 and 80 years old with non-small cell lung cancer.

For this clonotype: Germline is not matched at one junction end, which may reflect a read error. The chain is built from TRBV11-3 and TRBJ2-7; D remains ambiguous. Germline V gene sequence: CDR1 SGHNT, CDR2 YENEEA. The CDR3 runs to 16 residues. The CDR3 here is CVSSLDVRNPSYEQYF. As DNA, the CDR3 is TGTGTCAGCAGCTTAGATGTTCGGAATCCCTCCTATGAGCAGTACTTC.

Regarding this clonotype: One base away lies a much larger clone, so this may be a sequencing read error. In nucleotides, the CDR3 is TGCAGTCAGAATTTACCGGGACTATGCACAGATACGCAGTATTTT. Amino acids: CSQNLPGLCTDTQYF. The chain is built from TRBV20-1 and TRBJ2-3; 7 bases agree with TRBD2. V shed 8 bases and J 1 base; nucleotides not matched to a gene: 12. CDR1 and CDR2 (germline): DFQATT, SNEGSKA (reference sequence). The CDR3 has 15 amino acids.

A word on this clonotype: Relative to the germline gene, one junction end is altered; a read error may explain this. The chain combines TRBV12-3 or TRBV12-4 with TRBJ2-5; the match to TRBD2 covers 10 bases. The CDR3 spans 20 residues. The CDR3 DNA reads as TGTGCAAGCACAAAAAGCGATCACCCGACTAGCGGGCTTCCCCAGGAGACCCAGTACTTC. Amino acid sequence: CASTKSDHPTSGLPQETQYF.

Remarks on this clonotype: Germline is not matched at one junction end, which may reflect a read error. The rearrangement joins TRBV11-3 to TRBJ2-7; the D gene is possibly TRBD1 (5 bases). Germline-derived CDR1 and CDR2 are SGHNT and YENEEA. The CDR3 has 15 residues. CDR3 region: CTSSLDGAQAREQYF. The CDR3 nucleotides read TGTACAAGCAGCTTAGATGGGGCCCAGGCTCGCGAGCAATACTTC.

Notes on this clonotype: Relative to the germline gene, one junction end is altered; a read error may explain this. The CDR3 region is CAGSLWGLADTEALF. The CDR3 DNA reads TGCGCCGGCAGTCTCTGGGGACTGGCGGACACTGAAGCTCTCTTT. The chain employs TRBV4-1 and TRBJ1-1; TRBD1 is a possible D gene (5 bases). The CDR3 is made up of 15 amino acids. Looked up from germline, CDR1 is MGHRA and CDR2 is YSYEKL.

This sequence joins TRBV6-1 and TRBJ2-1; maybe TRBD1 (6 bases). Germline CDR1 MNHNS, CDR2 SASEGT. V lost 7 bases to trimming and J lost 4 bases, with 17 bases between them. The length of the CDR3 is 15 residues. CDR3 nucleotides: TGTGCCAGCAATGAGGGCCGGGACACTTACAATGAGCAGTTCTTC. It specifies CASNEGRDTYNEQFF.

Turning to this clonotype: This is likely a read error, given that the CDR3 carries no conserved phenylalanine or tryptophan at its end. The chain carries TRBV4-2 and TRBJ2-7, with D unresolved. CDR1 is LGHNA and CDR2 is YNFKEQ in the germline V gene. The CDR3 has 12 amino acids. CDR3 region: CARSQDYQEQYY. The CDR3, as DNA: TGTGCCAGGAGCCAAGATTATCAGGAGCAGTACTAC.

Notes on this clonotype: An end of the junction differs from the germline gene, which may be a read error. The chain couples TRBV4-1 to TRBJ2-3; D unresolved. Looked up from germline, CDR1 is MGHRA and CDR2 is YSYEKL. This CDR3 contains 18 residues. The CDR3 region has the DNA TGCGCCAGCATCCAAGAATTCGGCACCGACGCAAGCACAGATACGCAGTATTTC. It is translated as CASIQEFGTDASTDTQYF.

As to this clonotype: At one end the junction does not follow the germline gene, possibly because of a read error. The genes are TRBV12-3 or TRBV12-4 and TRBJ2-5, with 10 bases that match TRBD2. This CDR3 is built from 20 residues. In DNA, the CDR3 is TGTGCCAGCAGAAAAGGCGACCACCCGACTAGCGGGCTTCACCAGGAGATCCAGTACTTC. This encodes CASRKGDHPTSGLHQEIQYF.

Details on this clonotype: This could be a read error, since a much larger clone is one nucleotide away. V and J are TRBV30 and TRBJ1-2; a possible D gene is TRBD1 (5 bases). The V end was cut by 5 bases, the J end by 4 bases, with 8 bases between. CDR1 is GTSNPN and CDR2 is SVGIG in the germline V gene (reference sequence). The CDR3 loop spans 11 amino acids. CDR3 nucleotides: TGTGCCTGGTGGGGCCTCTATGGCTACACCTTC. It encodes CAWWGLYGYTF.

On this clonotype: The junction and the germline gene differ at one end; a read error may be behind it. The chain carries TRBV29-1 and TRBJ2-7; D perhaps matches TRBD2 (6 bases). The V gene's germline CDR1 is SQVTM and CDR2 ANQGSEA. This CDR3 is built from 12 residues. This CDR3 reads CSARGTNLEQYF. The CDR3 DNA sequence: TGCAGCGCCCGGGGGACGAACCTCGAACAGTATTTC.

The V and J genes are TRBV6-5 and TRBJ2-5; maybe TRBD1 (6 bases). The V gene's germline CDR1 is MNHEY and CDR2 SVGAGI. The V end was cut by 4 bases, the J end by 9 bases, with 27 bases between. The CDR3 length is 17 residues. CDR3 in DNA: TGTGCCAGCAGTTCCGTCGGGACATGGTTCCCACAAAAGGCCCAGTACTTC. Protein product: CASSSVGTWFPQKAQYF.

Remarks on this clonotype: One end of the junction fails to match germline, which may point to a read error. The chain links TRBV11-2 to TRBJ2-2; 7 positions agree with TRBD1. The CDR3 is 16 residues long. Germline CDR1 reads SGHAT; CDR2 reads FQNNGV. CDR3: CASSLVGTGVAREQFF. The CDR3 region has the DNA TGTGCCAGCAGCTTAGTTGGCACAGGGGTTGCCAGGGAGCAGTTTTTT.

Comment on this clonotype: A read error may produce the germline difference seen at one junction end. The chain has TRBV6-2 or TRBV6-3 and TRBJ1-5, with D perhaps TRBD1 (5 bases). CDR1 MNHEY and CDR2 SVGEGT come from the germline V gene. This CDR3 has 13 amino acids. The CDR3 sequence is CAGSPQGNQPQHF. Written as DNA, the CDR3 is TGTGCCGGCAGTCCTCAGGGTAATCAGCCCCAGCATTTT.

In the case of this clonotype: One junction end disagrees with the germline gene, perhaps due to a read error. This chain connects TRBV4-1 to TRBJ2-6; D is possibly TRBD1 (5 bases). The CDR3 totals 18 residues. The germline V gene has CDR1 MGHRA and CDR2 YSYEKL. The CDR3 protein is CASSQQRQKFSGANILIF. CDR3 coding DNA: TGCGCCAGCAGCCAGCAGAGACAAAAATTCTCTGGGGCCAACATCCTGATTTTC.

About this clonotype itself: At one end the junction does not follow the germline gene, possibly because of a read error. V and J are TRBV10-3 and TRBJ1-2; D may be TRBD1 (5 bases). Per the germline V gene, CDR1 is ENHRY and CDR2 is SYGVKD. This CDR3 is 13 amino acids long. The CDR3 bases are TGCGCCATCAAGGGACTGGGGAGGTATGGCTACACCTTC. Translating gives CAIKGLGRYGYTF.

This clonotype came up many times. The chain combines TRBV28 with TRBJ2-2; D might be TRBD1 (5 bases). CDR3 length equals 15 residues. V shed 2 bases and J shed 10 bases, with 17 bases lying between them. Germline V gene sequence: CDR1 MDHEN, CDR2 SYDVKM. DNA of the CDR3: TGTGCCAGCAGTTTACACCAGCCAGGGCGCGCGGAGCTGTTTTTT. Amino acid sequence: CASSLHQPGRAELFF.

The genes are TRBV5-5 and TRBJ1-1, with D unclear. CDR1 SGHKS and CDR2 YYEKEE come from the germline V gene (reference sequence). The CDR3 loop spans 13 amino acids. V was cut by 4 bases and J by 4 bases, with 11 bases left in between. The CDR3, as DNA: TGTGCCAGCAGCGTGGGCATAAGCACTGAAGCTTTCTTT. Residues: CASSVGISTEAFF.

V is TRBV6-5 and J is TRBJ1-2; the D gene is possibly TRBD1 (5 bases). CDR3 length equals 15 residues. Trimming took off 9 bases at V and 3 bases at J, with 20 bases between the two ends. The germline V gene has CDR1 MNHEY and CDR2 SVGAGI. The CDR3 region has the DNA TGTGCCAGTAATTACTCGCCAGGGAGTCACTATGGCTACACCTTC. Residues: CASNYSPGSHYGYTF.

This clonotype was seen only a few times. At one end, the junction sequence differs from germline, possibly due to a read error. This chain uses TRBV11-3 with TRBJ1-1; tentative D call: TRBD1 (5 bases). Germline V gene data show CDR1 as SGHNT and CDR2 as YENEEA. There are 16 residues in the CDR3. The CDR3 nucleotides read TGTGCCAGCAGCTTGATGGTTGGGGCTATGAACACTGAAACTTTCTTT. Protein product: CASSLMVGAMNTETFF.

This clonotype has just one count. The chain recombines TRBV29-1 with TRBJ2-5, with D perhaps TRBD1 (6 bases). CDR1 is SQVTM and CDR2 is ANQGSEA in the germline V gene. Trimming pared 6 bases from V and 2 bases from J, leaving 22 bases between. The CDR3 is made up of 16 amino acids. The CDR3 nucleotides are TGCAGCGTCAAGTCCTACCTCCAGACAGGACAAGAGACCCAGTACTTC. Translation gives CSVKSYLQTGQETQYF. The full variable domain, in which reference TRBV29-1 and TRBJ2-5 provide the parts outside the CDR3, is SAVISQKPSRDICQRGTSLTIQCQVDSQVTMMFWYRQQPGQSLTLIATANQGSEATYESGFVIDKFPISRPNLTFSTLTVSNMSPEDSSIYLCSVKSYLQTGQETQYFGPGTRLLVL.

Notes on this clonotype: This may stem from a read error, because a much larger clone lies one nucleotide away. The chain is built from TRBV15 and TRBJ1-2, with 10 bases aligning to TRBD1. The germline V gene encodes CDR1 LNHNV and CDR2 YYDKDF (reference sequence). The CDR3 consists of 15 residues. Germline trimming cut 3 bases from V and 8 bases from J; bases unmatched to any gene: 9. The DNA for the CDR3 is TGTGCCACCAGCAGGGGAAGACAGGGGGCTAGAGGCTACACCTTC. Translated, it gives CATSRGRQGARGYTF.

This clonotype was found once. Its ends do not fully match the called genes, so a read error is possible. V gene TRBV11-2 combines with J gene TRBJ2-3; no clear D. The CDR3 loop spans 14 amino acids. Germline V gene sequence: CDR1 SGHAT, CDR2 FQNNGV. The CDR3 loop reads CVSSLTSESNTQYF. The CDR3, as DNA: TGTGTCAGCAGCCTAACCTCAGAGTCAAATACGCAGTATTTT.